Listed below are T cell receptor beta chains from one sample, sequenced in a study of healthy donors' naive CD4 and CD8 T cells. Each CDR3 protein is one row after TCRdb ran MiXCR on the reads. This sample has 200,000 or so distinct CDR3 sequences, with under 85% found just once. Source material: naive CD4+ and CD8+ T cells sorted from blood, pooled from several donors. These TCRs come from a pool of human donors in good health; the sample pools cells from several healthy donors. CDR3s include the opening cysteine and the closing phenylalanine or tryptophan. Fields, in order: CDR3 DNA, CDR3 protein, J gene, D gene, V gene, clone size. D genes are given only for firm matches. Size is stated for part of the rows, as once, few or many counts, or as a class when the clone is expanded.

CDR3nt: TGCAGCGTCCTTACAGGACACCAAGAGACCCAGTACTTC; CDR3aa: CSVLTGHQETQYF; j_gene: TRBJ2-5; d_gene: -; v_gene: TRBV29-1; abundance: -
CDR3nt: TGTGCCAGTAGTATTTGGGGGAGAATTGCGCATCAGCCCCAGCATTTT; CDR3aa: CASSIWGRIAHQPQHF; j_gene: TRBJ1-5; d_gene: -; v_gene: TRBV19; abundance: -
CDR3nt: TGTGCCAGCAGCCAGGGGCCAAACCCCACCTACGAGCAGTACTTC; CDR3aa: CASSQGPNPTYEQYF; j_gene: TRBJ2-7; d_gene: -; v_gene: TRBV11-2; abundance: -
CDR3nt: TGCAGCGTTGAACATCCGGGGTTCCCCTACGAGCAGTACTTC; CDR3aa: CSVEHPGFPYEQYF; j_gene: TRBJ2-7; d_gene: -; v_gene: TRBV29-1; abundance: once
CDR3nt: TGTGCCAGCAGCTTAGCGGTAGCGGGACCCTGGAGGGAGCAGTACTTC; CDR3aa: CASSLAVAGPWREQYF; j_gene: TRBJ2-7; d_gene: TRBD2; v_gene: TRBV11-2; abundance: -
CDR3nt: TGTGCCAGCAGTCCCCAGGCCTCGACAGGGTTTCAGCCCCAGCATTTT; CDR3aa: CASSPQASTGFQPQHF; j_gene: TRBJ1-5; d_gene: TRBD1; v_gene: TRBV27; abundance: -
CDR3nt: TGCAGCGTTCGCGGGACCGTCAGCTCCTACAATGAGCAGTTCTTC; CDR3aa: CSVRGTVSSYNEQFF; j_gene: TRBJ2-1; d_gene: -; v_gene: TRBV29-1; abundance: -
CDR3nt: TGTGCCAGCAGCGTCGGGACCGGTCCCTACAATGAGCAGTTCTTC; CDR3aa: CASSVGTGPYNEQFF; j_gene: TRBJ2-1; d_gene: -; v_gene: TRBV6-5; abundance: -
CDR3nt: TGCAGCGTAAGAGGGGACAGGCGAGCTAACTATGGCTACACCTTC; CDR3aa: CSVRGDRRANYGYTF; j_gene: TRBJ1-2; d_gene: TRBD1; v_gene: TRBV29-1; abundance: -
CDR3nt: TGCAGCGTTGTCCTACAGGGCTCCTACGAGCAGTACTTC; CDR3aa: CSVVLQGSYEQYF; j_gene: TRBJ2-7; d_gene: -; v_gene: TRBV29-1; abundance: -
CDR3nt: TGTGCCATCAATCGACAGGGGAACACTGAAGCTTTCTTT; CDR3aa: CAINRQGNTEAFF; j_gene: TRBJ1-1; d_gene: TRBD1; v_gene: TRBV10-3; abundance: -
CDR3nt: TGTGCCAGCAGTTCCCACCCCAGGGACGAGCAGTACTTC; CDR3aa: CASSSHPRDEQYF; j_gene: TRBJ2-7; d_gene: -; v_gene: TRBV28; abundance: -
CDR3nt: TGTGCCAGTAGGGACAGGGGGCTTCACACTGAAGCTTTCTTT; CDR3aa: CASRDRGLHTEAFF; j_gene: TRBJ1-1; d_gene: TRBD1; v_gene: TRBV19; abundance: -
CDR3nt: TGTGCCAGCAGTAGGACCCAGCCCCAGCATTTT; CDR3aa: CASSRTQPQHF; j_gene: TRBJ1-5; d_gene: -; v_gene: TRBV12-3/TRBV12-4; abundance: -